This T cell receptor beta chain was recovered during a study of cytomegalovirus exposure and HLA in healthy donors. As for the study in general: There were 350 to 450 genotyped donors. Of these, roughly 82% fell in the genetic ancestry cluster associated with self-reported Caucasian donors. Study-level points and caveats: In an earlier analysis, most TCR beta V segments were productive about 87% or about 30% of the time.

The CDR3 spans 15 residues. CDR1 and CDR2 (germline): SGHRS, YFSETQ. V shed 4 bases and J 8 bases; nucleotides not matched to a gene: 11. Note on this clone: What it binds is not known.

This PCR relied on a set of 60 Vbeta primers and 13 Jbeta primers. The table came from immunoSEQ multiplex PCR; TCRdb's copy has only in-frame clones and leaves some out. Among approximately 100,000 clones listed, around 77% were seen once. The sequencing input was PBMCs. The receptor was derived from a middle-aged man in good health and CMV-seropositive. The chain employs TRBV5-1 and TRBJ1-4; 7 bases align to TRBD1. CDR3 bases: TGCGCCAGCAGCCCCACCGGGACAGCTGGGGAAAAACTGTTTTTT. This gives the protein CASSPTGTAGEKLFF.